One and the same sample provided the 17 T cell receptor beta chains below, sequenced in a study of tumor-infiltrating lymphocytes in primary liver carcinoma. Making TCR beta cDNA involved approximately 0.5 ug total RNA and a constant-region primer. Employing slightly modified ARM-PCR, three nested multiplex PCR rounds were run, and these gave rise to the TCR beta libraries. TRBV1-TRBV30 forward primers and a C-beta reverse primer were used in the first two PCR rounds, which each ran for 9 to 10 cycles. Using its own MiXCR run on the multiplex PCR reads, TCRdb lists one record per CDR3 protein. In the table there are about 200,000 distinct CDR3 sequences, roughly 61% of which are singletons. For blood RNA, unsorted whole blood served as the source, and germline DNA was extracted too. Sequencing was done on a sample of peripheral blood. Receptors originate from a woman in her fifties or sixties with primary liver carcinoma and hepatitis B virus infection.

Concerning this clonotype: Given a much more abundant clone one base away, this may be a read error. The rearrangement uses TRBV4-1 and TRBJ2-7; TRBD2 agrees at 10 bases. This CDR3 contains 14 residues. Trimming cost V 4 bases and J 3 bases; bases outside gene matches: 3. The germline V gene has CDR1 MGHRA and CDR2 YSYEKL. CDR3 nucleotide sequence: TGCGCCAGCAGCCGGCTAGCGGGAGTCTACGAGCAGTACTTC. It codes for CASSRLAGVYEQYF.

The CDR3 reads CASSSLVVGTEAFF. The CDR3 DNA follows: TGTGCCAGCAGTTCCCTTGTGGTGGGGACTGAAGCTTTCTTT. V gene TRBV28 combines with J gene TRBJ1-1, with unresolved D. This CDR3 comprises 14 residues. The germline V gene encodes CDR1 MDHEN and CDR2 SYDVKM. V lost 4 bases and J lost 5, with 14 bases in between.

This clonotype is a singleton in its sample. V usage is TRBV4-1 and J usage is TRBJ2-7; D might be TRBD1 (6 bases). The CDR3 has 16 amino acids. With 4 bases removed from V and 0 bases from J, the gap between germline ends came to 16 bases. Germline assignment: CDR1 MGHRA and CDR2 YSYEKL. The CDR3 is CASSRGGRGDSYEQYF. The CDR3 coding sequence is TGCGCCAGCAGCCGGGGTGGCAGGGGAGACTCCTACGAGCAGTACTTC.

About this clonotype: No conserved phenylalanine or tryptophan is present at the end of the CDR3, so a read error is the likely explanation. Here the CDR3 reads CASSKVVRWSDNEQFL. In DNA, the CDR3 is TGTGCCAGCAGTAAAGTTGTGCGGTGGAGCGACAATGAGCAGTTCTTA. The J gene is TRBJ2-1, the V gene TRBV12-3 or TRBV12-4; D unclear. The CDR3 runs to 16 residues. The V end was cut by 5 bases, the J end by 5 bases, with 19 bases between.

This sequence joins TRBV1 and TRBJ2-1; the table's D gene call, TRBD2, was not cross checked with the DNA. TRBV1 is termed a pseudogene. The CDR3 runs 17 residues. CDR3 DNA sequence: TGCACCAGCAGCCAACGACCTACTAGGGGGGGTTACAATGAGCAGTTCTTC. Encoded protein: CTSSQRPTRGGYNEQFF.

V is TRBV28 and J is TRBJ1-4; D unclear. The V end was cut by 7 bases, the J end by 1 base, with 10 bases between. The CDR3 covers 14 residues. Germline V gene sequence: CDR1 MDHEN, CDR2 SYDVKM. The CDR3 is CASTLELTNEKLFF. The CDR3 coding sequence is TGTGCCAGCACCTTAGAACTAACTAATGAAAAACTGTTTTTT. Variable domain in full (rest from reference TRBV28 and TRBJ1-4): DVKVTQSSRYLVKRTGEKVFLECVQDMDHENMFWYRQDPGLGLRLIYFSYDVKMKEKGDIPEGYSVSREKKERFSLILESASTNQTSMYLCASTLELTNEKLFFGSGTQLSVL.

J is TRBJ2-6 and V is TRBV11-2, with D possibly being TRBD2 (5 bases). Deletions cut 3 bases from V and 3 bases from J, with 12 bases between. Looked up from germline, CDR1 is SGHAT and CDR2 is FQNNGV. This CDR3 has 16 residues. CDR3 DNA sequence: TGTGCCAGCAGCTTCGGACGGGGTGGTGGGGCCAACGTCCTGACTTTC. It encodes CASSFGRGGGANVLTF.

In the case of this clonotype: A read error may explain this, as a much larger clone is one base away. This chain uses TRBV6-1 with TRBJ2-3; D may be TRBD1 or TRBD2 (6 bases each). This CDR3 spans 13 amino acids. Germline lookup yields CDR1 MNHNS and CDR2 SASEGT. CDR3 bases: TGTGCCAGCCAACAGGGAGGCACAGATGCGCAGTATTTT. It translates to CASQQGGTDAQYF.

A note on this clonotype: The CDR3 does not close with the conserved phenylalanine or tryptophan, likely indicating a read error. The CDR3 loop is CASGQGPNQPQHY. For the CDR3, the DNA is TGTGCCAGCGGCCAGGGACCAAATCAGCCCCAGCATTAT. The chain joins TRBV5-4 to TRBJ1-5, with a possible D match to TRBD1 (5 bases). This CDR3 is 13 amino acids long. Germline assignment: CDR1 SGHNT and CDR2 YYREEE (reference sequence). The V end was cut by 7 bases, the J end by 4 bases, with 12 bases between.

This clonotype was counted a few times. The gene calls are TRBV11-2 and TRBJ2-5, with D unclear. CDR1 is SGHAT and CDR2 is FQNNGV in the germline V gene. This CDR3 contains 15 residues. V was pared by 0 bases and J by 4 bases, with 12 bases between. CDR3: CASSLDLVRRETQYF. The CDR3 region has the DNA TGTGCCAGCAGCTTAGATCTCGTTAGGAGAGAGACCCAGTACTTC.

The count of this clonotype is one. A read error may be the cause here, since a much bigger clone is one base away. The conserved phenylalanine or tryptophan is not found at the CDR3 terminus, so this likely reflects a read error. The V call is TRBV6-5, the J call TRBJ1-6, with D hard to call. Germline-derived CDR1 and CDR2 are MNHEY and SVGAGI. V was pared by 0 bases and J by 7 bases, with 10 bases between. The CDR3 extends over 15 amino acids. The CDR3 region has the DNA TGTGCCAGCAGTTACTCGTACGCGGGGAATTCACCCCTCCACGTT. This translates into CASSYSYAGNSPLHV.

This clonotype was detected ten times or more. The chain combines TRBV12-3 or TRBV12-4 with TRBJ2-7; TRBD2 matches at 8 bases. This CDR3 is built from 14 residues. Losses at the gene ends were 7 bases for V and 6 bases for J; bases not matched to a gene: 11. The DNA for the CDR3 is TGTGCCAGCACCGAGAGCGGGAGAGGGCTCGAGCAGTACTTC. Translation: CASTESGRGLEQYF.

This clonotype was seen a few times. One end of the junction fails to match germline, which may point to a read error. The gene calls are TRBV12-3 or TRBV12-4 and TRBJ1-3; D uncertain. There are 14 residues in the CDR3. CDR3 protein: CASSLEGSGSTIYF. CDR3 DNA sequence: TGTGCCAGCAGTTTGGAGGGTTCAGGAAGCACCATATATTTT.

The J gene is TRBJ2-7, the V gene TRBV4-2; D gene ambiguous. The CDR3 sequence is 16 residues long. The V gene's germline CDR1 is LGHNA and CDR2 YNFKEQ. The CDR3 DNA follows: TGTGCTATCAGCCAAGATCTTATGAGCGTTTCCTACGAGCAGTACTTC. Protein sequence: CAISQDLMSVSYEQYF.

Note on this clonotype: A much more abundant neighbour one base away suggests this may be a read error. V is TRBV28 and J is TRBJ2-2; possibly TRBD1 for D (7 bases). The V end was cut by 5 bases, the J end by 2 bases, with 15 bases between. This CDR3 contains 16 residues. From germline, CDR1 is MDHEN and CDR2 SYDVKM. The CDR3 is CASSLQGEANTGELFF. CDR3 bases: TGTGCCAGCAGTCTCCAGGGGGAGGCAAACACCGGGGAGCTGTTTTTT.

Notes on this clonotype: A read error may be the cause here, since a much bigger clone is one base away. V gene TRBV6-5 combines with J gene TRBJ2-7; 7 nucleotides agree with TRBD2. Looked up from germline, CDR1 is MNHEY and CDR2 is SVGAGI. Losses at the gene ends were 1 base for V and 10 bases for J; bases not matched to a gene: 10. The CDR3 covers 14 residues. CDR3 bases: TGTGCCAGCAGTTACTTCCTAGAGGGGACTACCCAGTACTTC. Encoded protein: CASSYFLEGTTQYF.

In the case of this clonotype: The CDR3 carries no conserved terminal phenylalanine or tryptophan, so it likely arises from a read error. The chain links TRBV28 to TRBJ2-5; 10 bases line up with TRBD2. This CDR3 has 16 residues. Germline CDR1 reads MDHEN; CDR2 reads SYDVKM. J gave up 4 bases and V 4 bases, and 9 bases lay outside the gene matches. CDR3: CASSSQLLAGAETQYL. In DNA form, the CDR3 reads TGTGCCAGCAGTTCCCAACTCCTAGCGGGAGCAGAGACCCAGTACCTC.